The T cell receptor (beta chain) described here comes from a study of blood T cell repertoires in COVID-19. At the level of the study: COVID-19 samples, acute and convalescent, were from the United States, Italy and Spain.

Trimming stripped 2 bases from V and 1 base from J, with 11 bases between. This CDR3 contains 15 residues. Per the germline V gene, CDR1 is LGHDT and CDR2 is YNNKEL (reference sequence). Measured with immunoSEQ multiplex PCR; TCRdb has only the in-frame clones, and not every one. The sample holds 38,000 or so clones; approximately 80% are singletons and the top ten take 42%. This chain uses TRBV3-1 (or the pseudogene TRBV3-2) with TRBJ2-5; D possibly corresponds to TRBD1 (5 bases). The material sequenced was peripheral blood. The sequence was collected from a human donor in a cohort sampled during active or convalescent COVID-19. The donor label of this sample is uncertain. The CDR3 spells CASSQTTVRQETQYF. The DNA for the CDR3 is TGTGCCAGCAGCCAAACGACAGTTCGCCAAGAGACCCAGTACTTC.